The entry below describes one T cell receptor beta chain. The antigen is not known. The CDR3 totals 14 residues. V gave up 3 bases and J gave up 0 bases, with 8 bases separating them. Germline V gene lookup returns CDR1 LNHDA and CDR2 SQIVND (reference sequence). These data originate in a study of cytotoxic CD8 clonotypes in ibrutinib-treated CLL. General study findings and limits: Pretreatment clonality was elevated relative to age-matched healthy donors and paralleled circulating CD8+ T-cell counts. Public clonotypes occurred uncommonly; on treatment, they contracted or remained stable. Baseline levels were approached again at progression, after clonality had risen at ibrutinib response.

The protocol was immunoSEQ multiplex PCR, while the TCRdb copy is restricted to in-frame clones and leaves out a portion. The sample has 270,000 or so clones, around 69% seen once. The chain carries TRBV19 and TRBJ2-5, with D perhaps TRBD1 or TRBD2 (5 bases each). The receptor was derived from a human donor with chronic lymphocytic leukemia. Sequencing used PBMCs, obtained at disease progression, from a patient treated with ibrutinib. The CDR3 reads CASSMWGHQETQYF. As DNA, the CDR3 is TGTGCCAGTAGTATGTGGGGACACCAAGAGACCCAGTACTTC.